These T cell receptor beta chains were read from a single sample in a study of T cell responses to AZD1222 COVID-19 vaccine. This table comes from immunoSEQ multiplex PCR, and its TCRdb copy is limited to in-frame clones, with some not included. The sample yields roughly 140,000 clones, 85% to 95% seen once. The sequences come from peripheral blood, collected 28 days after the second AZD1222 dose. The receptors derive from an adult who received the AZD1222 COVID-19 vaccine. CDR3s include the opening cysteine and the closing phenylalanine or tryptophan. Fields, in order: J gene, V gene, clone size, D gene, CDR3 protein, CDR3 DNA. The D gene is left open where the match is weak. For some rows the clone size is stated as once, few or many, or as a class when expanded; others skip it.

J gene: TRBJ2-2; V gene: TRBV19; clone size: NA; D gene: NA; CDR3 protein: CASSIAGWDTGELFF; CDR3 DNA: TGTGCCAGTAGTATCGCCGGATGGGACACCGGGGAGCTGTTTTTT
J gene: TRBJ2-1; V gene: TRBV19; clone size: once; D gene: NA; CDR3 protein: CASTPPWTDRLSYNEQFF; CDR3 DNA: TGTGCCAGTACCCCACCCTGGACGGACCGTCTCTCCTACAATGAGCAGTTCTTC
J gene: TRBJ2-7; V gene: TRBV9; clone size: NA; D gene: NA; CDR3 protein: CASSVARLAYEQYF; CDR3 DNA: TGTGCCAGCAGCGTAGCCCGACTAGCCTACGAGCAGTACTTC
J gene: TRBJ2-7; V gene: TRBV9; clone size: NA; D gene: TRBD1; CDR3 protein: CASSVDPGQGTYEQYF; CDR3 DNA: TGTGCCAGCAGCGTAGATCCGGGACAGGGGACCTACGAGCAGTACTTC
J gene: TRBJ1-2; V gene: TRBV27; clone size: NA; D gene: TRBD1; CDR3 protein: CASKSPGQGTGGYTF; CDR3 DNA: TGTGCCAGCAAAAGCCCGGGACAGGGTACGGGTGGCTACACCTTC
J gene: TRBJ2-7; V gene: TRBV7-9; clone size: NA; D gene: NA; CDR3 protein: CASSPRVRRFGHEQYF; CDR3 DNA: TGTGCCAGCAGCCCAAGGGTTAGACGGTTTGGTCACGAGCAGTACTTC
J gene: TRBJ1-4; V gene: TRBV19; clone size: NA; D gene: TRBD1; CDR3 protein: CASSNDRGHEKLFF; CDR3 DNA: TGTGCCAGTAGTAACGACAGGGGGCACGAAAAACTGTTTTTT
J gene: TRBJ1-1; V gene: TRBV4-1; clone size: NA; D gene: TRBD1; CDR3 protein: CASSQPAGFGQGLSEAFF; CDR3 DNA: TGCGCCAGCAGCCAACCGGCCGGTTTTGGACAGGGTTTGAGTGAAGCTTTCTTT
J gene: TRBJ2-7; V gene: TRBV5-6; clone size: once; D gene: TRBD1; CDR3 protein: CASSFLPGQTVGEQYF; CDR3 DNA: TGTGCCAGCAGCTTCCTCCCGGGACAGACCGTGGGGGAGCAGTACTTC
J gene: TRBJ1-5; V gene: TRBV28; clone size: NA; D gene: TRBD1; CDR3 protein: CASRRPGQGGQPQHF; CDR3 DNA: TGTGCCAGCAGGCGGCCGGGACAGGGTGGGCAGCCCCAGCATTTT
J gene: TRBJ1-1; V gene: TRBV7-2; clone size: NA; D gene: NA; CDR3 protein: CASSLEGTRNTEAFF; CDR3 DNA: TGTGCCAGCAGCTTAGAAGGGACTAGGAACACTGAAGCTTTCTTT
J gene: TRBJ1-3; V gene: TRBV7-9; clone size: NA; D gene: NA; CDR3 protein: CASSLALRAYVGNTIYF; CDR3 DNA: TGTGCCAGCAGCTTAGCGCTTAGGGCCTACGTGGGGAACACCATATATTTT
J gene: TRBJ1-3; V gene: TRBV6-2/TRBV6-3; clone size: NA; D gene: TRBD1; CDR3 protein: CASSSQGARGNTIYF; CDR3 DNA: TGTGCCAGCAGTTCCCAGGGGGCTCGTGGAAACACCATATATTTT
J gene: TRBJ1-4; V gene: TRBV28; clone size: NA; D gene: NA; CDR3 protein: CASTTLFRNEKLFF; CDR3 DNA: TGTGCCAGCACCACGCTCTTTCGGAATGAAAAACTGTTTTTT
J gene: TRBJ2-7; V gene: TRBV5-6; clone size: NA; D gene: TRBD1; CDR3 protein: CASSPLGQGTTYEQYF; CDR3 DNA: TGTGCCAGCAGCCCCCTCGGACAGGGAACGACCTACGAGCAGTACTTC
J gene: TRBJ1-4; V gene: TRBV20-1; clone size: NA; D gene: NA; CDR3 protein: CSAPQGKLFF; CDR3 DNA: TGCAGTGCTCCCCAGGGGAAACTGTTTTTT
J gene: TRBJ2-7; V gene: TRBV12-3/TRBV12-4; clone size: NA; D gene: NA; CDR3 protein: CASSLYSNYEQYF; CDR3 DNA: TGTGCCAGCAGTTTGTACTCCAACTACGAGCAGTACTTC
J gene: TRBJ1-3; V gene: TRBV11-2; clone size: once; D gene: NA; CDR3 protein: CASSLHSGDFRNTIYF; CDR3 DNA: TGTGCCAGCAGCCTCCACTCTGGGGATTTCCGAAACACCATATATTTT
J gene: TRBJ1-6; V gene: TRBV30; clone size: NA; D gene: NA; CDR3 protein: CAWTEGGRTLHF; CDR3 DNA: TGTGCCTGGACCGAGGGAGGGAGAACCCTCCACTTT
J gene: TRBJ1-2; V gene: TRBV28; clone size: NA; D gene: TRBD1; CDR3 protein: CASSSTGGASGYTF; CDR3 DNA: TGTGCCAGCAGTTCCACAGGGGGCGCGTCTGGCTACACCTTC
J gene: TRBJ1-2; V gene: TRBV6-5; clone size: few; D gene: NA; CDR3 protein: CASTPLTANYGYTF; CDR3 DNA: TGTGCCAGCACCCCGCTGACAGCTAACTATGGCTACACCTTC
J gene: TRBJ1-1; V gene: TRBV7-6; clone size: NA; D gene: NA; CDR3 protein: CASSLESRLNTEAFF; CDR3 DNA: TGTGCCAGCAGCTTAGAGTCACGCCTGAACACTGAAGCTTTCTTT
J gene: TRBJ1-1; V gene: TRBV15; clone size: NA; D gene: NA; CDR3 protein: CATSRDIYTEAFF; CDR3 DNA: TGTGCCACCAGCAGGGACATTTACACTGAAGCTTTCTTT
J gene: TRBJ1-1; V gene: TRBV2; clone size: NA; D gene: NA; CDR3 protein: CASRQGGTEAFF; CDR3 DNA: TGTGCCAGCAGGCAGGGTGGCACTGAAGCTTTCTTT